Following are 10 T cell receptor beta chains from one sample sequenced in a study of cytomegalovirus exposure and HLA in healthy donors. Both 60 Vbeta primers and 13 Jbeta primers went into the PCR. Generated by immunoSEQ multiplex PCR, the TCRdb table keeps only in-frame clones and is missing some. The repertoire includes approximately 55,000 clones, about four fifths of them detected once, and roughly 2.3% sits in the top ten. The sequenced material came from PBMCs. The source of these receptors is a boy aged 10-17 years in good health and CMV-seropositive.

This chain connects TRBV25-1 to TRBJ2-7; D unclear. CDR3 length equals 15 residues. Germline V gives CDR1 MGHDK, CDR2 SYGVNS. The V and J ends lost 4 bases and 3 bases respectively, with 16 bases between them. DNA for the CDR3: TGTGCCAGCAGTGGCACCCATCTCGAGTACTACGAGCAGTACTTC. This sequence encodes CASSGTHLEYYEQYF.

This clone was counted once. V is TRBV5-1 and J is TRBJ2-3, with 7 bases identical to TRBD1. The CDR3 is made up of 17 amino acids. Looked up from germline, CDR1 is SGHRS and CDR2 is YFSETQ. The V gene end was trimmed by 5 bases and the J gene end by 4 bases; junction bases not matched to a gene: 16. CDR3 region: CASRRYGQDLRADTQYF. The CDR3 nucleotides are TGCGCCAGCAGGCGATACGGACAGGATCTTCGGGCAGATACGCAGTATTTT.

This chain joins TRBV5-6 and TRBJ1-2; D is unclear. Germline lookup yields CDR1 SGHDT and CDR2 YYEEEE. The ends were cut back, 6 bases at V and 4 bases at J, with 22 bases in the middle. The CDR3 sequence is 16 residues long. The CDR3 region has the DNA TGTGCCAGCACCCCTACCCACCGGGGTGACCGCTATGGCTACACCTTC. Translating it yields CASTPTHRGDRYGYTF.

The chain combines TRBV4-1 with TRBJ1-5; no firm D call. The V gene's germline CDR1 is MGHRA and CDR2 YSYEKL. The CDR3 runs 16 residues. V was shortened by 3 bases and J by 2 bases, with 14 bases between the two germline ends. CDR3 protein: CASSQIMSRGNQPQHF. Written as DNA, the CDR3 is TGCGCCAGCAGCCAGATTATGTCCCGCGGCAATCAGCCCCAGCATTTT.

V is TRBV7-2 and J is TRBJ1-2, with TRBD1 as a possible D gene (6 bases). This CDR3 contains 16 residues. The germline CDR1 and CDR2 sequences are SGHTA and FQGNSA. V was cut by 5 bases and J by 2 bases, with 18 bases left in between. The CDR3: CASSTRQVGVNYGYTF. The CDR3 nucleotides are TGTGCCAGCAGCACACGACAGGTTGGGGTGAACTATGGCTACACCTTC. Using reference TRBV7-2 and TRBJ1-2 for the parts outside the CDR3, the full variable domain is GAGVSQSPSNKVTEKGKDVELRCDPISGHTALYWYRQSLGQGLEFLIYFQGNSAPDKSGLPSDRFSAERTGGSVSTLTIQRTQQEDSAVYLCASSTRQVGVNYGYTFGSGTRLTVV.

V and J are TRBV12-2 and TRBJ2-2; TRBD2 is the table's D call and was not checked against the DNA. TRBV12-2 is termed a pseudogene. CDR3 size: 17 residues. The CDR3 DNA is TGTGCAAGTCGCCTCCCCCCTCGCGGATCGAACACCGGGGAGCTGTTTTTT. It yields the protein CASRLPPRGSNTGELFF.

This chain connects TRBV4-1 to TRBJ1-5; D is perhaps TRBD1 (5 bases). The germline CDR1 and CDR2 sequences are MGHRA and YSYEKL. CDR3 length: 14 residues. V was cut by 2 bases and J by 9 bases, with 14 bases left in between. CDR3 bases: TGCGCCAGCAGCCAATACTTTGTCGGGGGGCCCCAGCATTTT. Protein product: CASSQYFVGGPQHF.

The genes are TRBV18 and TRBJ2-2; no firm D call. This CDR3 is built from 14 residues. Germline-derived CDR1 and CDR2 are KGHSH and LQKENI. V was trimmed by 0 bases and J by 5 bases, leaving 7 bases between them. CDR3 sequence reads: CASSPPTATGELFF. The CDR3 bases are TGTGCCAGCTCACCACCCACTGCTACCGGGGAGCTGTTTTTT.

This chain connects TRBV6-1 to TRBJ1-1; 7 bases agree with TRBD1. CDR1 and CDR2 from the germline V gene are MNHNS and SASEGT. The CDR3 is 14 residues long. The ends lost 5 bases at V and 4 bases at J; junction bases unmatched: 7. DNA of the CDR3: TGTGCCAGCAGTCTGACAGGGCCCTTCACTGAAGCTTTCTTT. Translated: CASSLTGPFTEAFF.

V gene TRBV6-4 combines with J gene TRBJ2-3; TRBD2 aligns across 9 bases. Trimming took 3 bases from V and 1 from J; bases not matched to a gene: 2. The CDR3 is 15 amino acids. The germline CDR1 and CDR2 sequences are MRHNA and SNTAGT. CDR3 coding DNA: TGTGCCAGCAGTGAAGCGGGGGGCGGCACAGATACGCAGTATTTT. Residues: CASSEAGGGTDTQYF.